This is a list of T cell receptor beta chains from one sample in a study of shared clonotypes between healthy human individuals. The repertoire was sequenced with immunoSEQ multiplex PCR; TCRdb's copy has only in-frame clones and lacks some. This table has 2,500,000 or so clones, around 93% appearing once. The sequenced material came from naive CD4+ T cells from PBMCs. These receptors were obtained from a man aged 18 to 29 in good health. Some clones in this sample may be carry-over from other donors' samples. CDR3s include the opening cysteine and the closing phenylalanine or tryptophan. The D gene is left open where the match is weak. A clone size is listed for some rows: how often the clone was seen (once, few, many), or a class if it is expanded.

clone size,V gene,CDR3 length,D gene,J gene,CDR3 DNA,CDR3 protein
.,TRBV28,18,.,TRBJ1-2,TGTGCCAGCAGACATCCCGTTGGGGCGCCAGACATCTTCTATGGCTACACCTTC,CASRHPVGAPDIFYGYTF
.,TRBV6-1,15,TRBD1,TRBJ1-5,TGTGCCAGCAGTGAAGGGGACAGGGAATATCAGCCCCAGCATTTT,CASSEGDREYQPQHF
.,TRBV5-4,15,TRBD1,TRBJ1-1,TGTGCCAGCAGCAGGACAGGGCGGGGGGACACTGAAGCTTTCTTT,CASSRTGRGDTEAFF
.,TRBV29-1,15,TRBD2,TRBJ2-3,TGCAGCGTTGACGACGGACTAGCGGGAGCAGATACGCAGTATTTT,CSVDDGLAGADTQYF
.,TRBV6-7,16,.,TRBJ1-1,TGTGCCAGCAGTTACTCGAAGGGGGTGGTGCACACTGAAGCTTTCTTT,CASSYSKGVVHTEAFF
.,TRBV5-6,14,TRBD1,TRBJ2-7,TGTGCCAGCAGCTTGATCCAGGGGGCTAGCGAGCAGTACTTC,CASSLIQGASEQYF
.,TRBV5-1,15,.,TRBJ1-1,TGCGCCAGCAGCCTTTTTGGGACATTGAACACTGAAGCTTTCTTT,CASSLFGTLNTEAFF
.,TRBV18,17,TRBD1,TRBJ2-2,TGTGCCAGCTCACCGAGGGTGGGACAGGTGGACACCGGGGAGCTGTTTTTT,CASSPRVGQVDTGELFF
.,TRBV7-9,14,TRBD2,TRBJ2-3,TGTGCCAGCAGCTTCAGTAGCGGGAAGGATACGCAGTATTTT,CASSFSSGKDTQYF
once,TRBV5-1,16,TRBD2,TRBJ2-2,TGCGCCAGCAGCTCAGGACTAGCGGGAGTCGACGGGGAGCTGTTTTTT,CASSSGLAGVDGELFF
.,TRBV5-6,14,.,TRBJ2-7,TGTGCCAGCAGTTTTAACCGTCGCTCCTACGAGCAGTACTTC,CASSFNRRSYEQYF
few,TRBV30,13,.,TRBJ1-5,TGTGCCTGGAGTGCAGGGTCAAGTCAGCCCCAGCATTTT,CAWSAGSSQPQHF
.,TRBV4-3,16,TRBD2,TRBJ2-7,TGCGCCAGCAGCCAAGGACTAGCGGGAGCCTTCTACGAGCAGTACTTC,CASSQGLAGAFYEQYF
.,TRBV19,14,.,TRBJ1-2,TGTGCCAGTAGTATTCGGTCCAGGCCCTATGGCTACACCTTC,CASSIRSRPYGYTF
.,TRBV7-9,17,TRBD2,TRBJ2-2,TGTGCCAGCAGCTCCGGAGTCGGGGGGAGTTACACCGGGGAGCTGTTTTTT,CASSSGVGGSYTGELFF
.,TRBV5-1,14,TRBD1,TRBJ2-3,TGCGCCAGCAGCATACAGGGGGCCACAGATACGCAGTATTTT,CASSIQGATDTQYF
.,TRBV30,13,.,TRBJ1-1,TGTGCCTGGAGTGAAGGCCTCTACACTGAAGCTTTCTTT,CAWSEGLYTEAFF
.,TRBV5-1,13,.,TRBJ1-1,TGCGCCAGCAGCGAGAGGGGGGACACTGAAGCTTTCTTT,CASSERGDTEAFF
.,TRBV5-6,17,.,TRBJ1-2,TGTGCCAGCAGCCCCCCCGCCCTGGGACTTACCAACTATGGCTACACCTTC,CASSPPALGLTNYGYTF
.,TRBV20-1,11,.,TRBJ2-7,TGCAGTGCTAGAGGTACCTACGAGCAGTACTTC,CSARGTYEQYF
.,TRBV5-1,17,TRBD2,TRBJ2-7,TGCGCCAGCAGCTTGGCGGCTAGCGGTCCATCCTCCTACGAGCAGTACTTC,CASSLAASGPSSYEQYF
.,TRBV6-5,11,.,TRBJ2-1,TGTGGCTCGATTTGGTACAATGAGCAGTTCTTC,CGSIWYNEQFF
.,TRBV5-4,18,.,TRBJ2-7,TGTGCCAGCAGCTTGCCTAGGGGTGGCAGGGCGAAAGGGTACGAGCAGTACTTC,CASSLPRGGRAKGYEQYF
.,TRBV5-6,13,TRBD2,TRBJ2-5,TGTGCCAGCAGCTTTCTAGCGGGAAAGACCCAGTACTTC,CASSFLAGKTQYF
.,TRBV7-2,15,TRBD1,TRBJ2-1,TGTGCCAGCAGCTCGGACAGGGGGCTCTACAATGAGCAGTTCTTC,CASSSDRGLYNEQFF
.,TRBV18,13,.,TRBJ2-5,TGTGCCAGCTCACCACGTGGGGCGGAGACCCAGTACTTC,CASSPRGAETQYF
.,TRBV30,16,.,TRBJ2-6,TGTGCCTGGAGTGTACTGGGCAGGGCTGGGGCCAACGTCCTGACTTTC,CAWSVLGRAGANVLTF
.,TRBV5-5,17,TRBD1,TRBJ2-6,TGTGCCAGCAGCTTACCGGGACAGGCCTCTGGGGCCAACGTCCTGACTTTC,CASSLPGQASGANVLTF
.,TRBV12-2,15,.,TRBJ2-5,TGTGCAAGTCGCTTCCATCAGGAAAGCCAAGAGACCCAGTACTTC,CASRFHQESQETQYF
.,TRBV7-8,14,.,TRBJ1-2,TGTGCCAGCAGCTGGTTCGGGACGACAGAGGGCTACACCTTC,CASSWFGTTEGYTF
.,TRBV14,16,.,TRBJ2-3,TGTGCCAGCAGCCGCTCACTAGCTCCTAGCACAGATACGCAGTATTTT,CASSRSLAPSTDTQYF
few,TRBV21-1,15,.,TRBJ1-1,TGTGCCAGCACCGCGGACGAGGGGGAAGACAGTGAAGCTTTCTTT,CASTADEGEDSEAFF
.,TRBV5-6,13,.,TRBJ1-2,TGTGCCAGCAGCTTGGGACGGCCGTATGGCTACACCTTC,CASSLGRPYGYTF
.,TRBV28,13,.,TRBJ1-4,TGTGCCAGCAGTTTCCTAAATCAGGGTCGACTGTTTTTT,CASSFLNQGRLFF
.,TRBV28,16,TRBD1,TRBJ1-5,TGTGCCAGCATCCCCCCCCGGACAGGGAGCAATCAGCCCCAGCATTTT,CASIPPRTGSNQPQHF
.,TRBV18,13,.,TRBJ2-3,TGTGCCAGCTTGGGGGGCGGCACAGATACGCAGTATTTT,CASLGGGTDTQYF
.,TRBV28,15,.,TRBJ1-2,TGTGCCAGCAGTTTGGCCAGGGCAGGGGTAGCGAGCTACACCTTC,CASSLARAGVASYTF
.,TRBV9,14,.,TRBJ2-7,TGTGCCAGCAGCCCAGGGGGGCTAGCAGGCGAGCAGTACTTC,CASSPGGLAGEQYF
.,TRBV9,16,TRBD2,TRBJ2-5,TGTGCCAGCAGCCCCCAGGGACTAGCGGGAGCTGAGACCCAGTACTTC,CASSPQGLAGAETQYF
.,TRBV30,14,.,TRBJ2-2,TGTGCCTGGAGTTATCCACCGAACACCGGGGAGCTGTTTTTT,CAWSYPPNTGELFF
.,TRBV5-1,15,.,TRBJ1-2,TGCGCCAGCAGCTTGGGGCCGGGGGGGACGCGTGGCTACACCTTC,CASSLGPGGTRGYTF
.,TRBV5-1,16,.,TRBJ2-7,TGCGCCAGCAGCTCTGCTTCCGGGACAACGATCTACGAGCAGTACTTC,CASSSASGTTIYEQYF
.,TRBV19,14,.,TRBJ1-5,TGTGCCAGTAGTACCCGAGTGGGTGATCAGCCCCAGCATTTT,CASSTRVGDQPQHF
.,TRBV9,15,.,TRBJ1-3,TGTGCCAGCAGCGCCGTGGGGGGAAATGGAAACACCATATATTTT,CASSAVGGNGNTIYF
.,TRBV19,15,.,TRBJ2-2,TGTGCCAGTAGGTATGACAGGTTGAACACCGGGGAGCTGTTTTTT,CASRYDRLNTGELFF
once,TRBV18,14,.,TRBJ1-1,TGTGCCAGCTCACCGGGCAGGGGAGTCACTGAAGCTTTCTTT,CASSPGRGVTEAFF
once,TRBV28,12,TRBD2,TRBJ2-5,TGTGCCAGCAGTGTCGGGACTAGCGGGACGGACTTC,CASSVGTSGTDF